The clone carrying this T cell receptor beta chain was counted many times. Its antigen is undetermined. Germline lookup yields CDR1 DFQATT and CDR2 SNEGSKA (reference sequence). This CDR3 comprises 13 residues. Deletions cut 0 bases from V and 2 bases from J, with 5 bases between. Assembly of TCR beta libraries relied on iRepertoire HTBI primers together with Arm-PCR of CDR3 regions. A single record per CDR3 protein comes from TCRdb applying MiXCR to the multiplex PCR reads. Here the sample spans approximately 230,000 distinct CDR3 sequences, around 19% being singletons. Time point reported: newly diagnosed GD, antithyroid drugs for less than 3 months. From PBMCs, RNA was extracted and then used to make the TCR library. These data belong to a study of regulatory T cells in long-lasting Graves disease. Across the study: Antithyroid drugs had been given to newly diagnosed Graves' patients for under 3 months.

Study results and caveats: Whereas new patients shared 870 or so public clonotypes, persistent patients shared more, at approximately 2,700. Persistent disease was characterized by preferential usage of TRBV28, TRBJ1-2 and TRBJ2-5. It was possible that the small sample size reduced accuracy.

This material consisted of peripheral blood mononuclear cells (PBMCs), taken at new diagnosis, from a patient treated with antithyroid drugs. The chain joins TRBV20-1 to TRBJ1-5; tentatively, D is TRBD1 (5 bases). This clonotype was sampled from a female donor with Graves disease. In DNA form, the CDR3 reads TGCAGTGCTAGAGAGGGGGGCAATCAGCCCCAGCATTTT. Translated, it gives CSAREGGNQPQHF.